This T cell receptor beta chain stems from a study of T cell changes during pregnancy in multiple sclerosis. Germline CDR1 is MNHEY and CDR2 is SMNVEV (reference sequence). The V gene lost 8 bases and the J gene lost 6 bases, with 26 bases spanning the gap. There are 16 residues in the CDR3. Clones were sequenced by immunoSEQ multiplex PCR, and TCRdb holds only the in-frame ones, with some missing. The data hold tens of thousands of clones, with about 90% observed a single time. The receptor comes from a female donor in good health, enrolled as a control in a pregnancy study. The chain combines TRBV27 with TRBJ2-7; TRBD2 might be the D (6 bases). The specimen was CD4+ T cells from peripheral blood mononuclear cells, collected in the second trimester of pregnancy. CDR3 nucleotide sequence: TGTGCCAGCCGGCTTGGGGGGTCCTGGGTTTCTGGCGAGCAGTACTTC. Protein sequence: CASRLGGSWVSGEQYF.